Presented here are 29 T cell receptor beta chains from one specimen sequenced in a study of control samples from healthy donors and cancer patients. The method was immunoSEQ multiplex PCR; TCRdb's version includes in-frame clones alone and lacks a portion of them. The sample contains roughly 73,000 clones, approximately 92% of which appear only once. Sequenced: blood. The receptors shown here come from a woman between 55 and 75 years old in good health.

V and J are TRBV6-5 and TRBJ2-7, with D uncertain. The CDR3 spans 12 residues. V was cut by 6 bases and J by 4 bases, with 10 bases left in between. The germline gives CDR1 MNHEY, CDR2 SVGAGI. The CDR3 protein is CASSQPEYEQYF. The CDR3 coding sequence is TGTGCCAGCAGCCAACCGGAGTACGAGCAGTACTTC.

The chain recombines TRBV5-4 with TRBJ2-1, with D possibly being TRBD1 (5 bases). V lost 4 bases to trimming and J lost 8 bases, with 16 bases between them. The CDR3 sequence is 14 residues long. Germline V gives CDR1 SGHNT, CDR2 YYREEE (reference sequence). Written as DNA, the CDR3 is TGTGCCAGCAGCGTTGACAGCACACGCTATGAGCAGTTCTTC. Translating it yields CASSVDSTRYEQFF.

This clone occurred once. V usage is TRBV6-5 and J usage is TRBJ1-5, with TRBD1 matching 7 bases. The CDR3 loop spans 15 amino acids. The germline V gene encodes CDR1 MNHEY and CDR2 SVGAGI. The J segment lost 2 bases and the V segment lost 7 bases, leaving 8 bases of the junction unmatched. The CDR3 bases are TGTGCCAGCACCGAGGGACAGACACGCAATCAGCCCCAGCATTTT. Amino acid sequence: CASTEGQTRNQPQHF.

V usage is TRBV5-1 and J usage is TRBJ2-3, with 9 bases lining up with TRBD2. The CDR3 consists of 16 residues. Germline values: CDR1 SGHRS, CDR2 YFSETQ. Losses at the gene ends were 0 bases for V and 6 bases for J; bases not matched to a gene: 8. The DNA of the CDR3 is TGCGCCAGCAGCTTGGTGGCTAGCGGGAAATGGGATACGCAGTATTTT. Its protein is CASSLVASGKWDTQYF. Filled out from reference TRBV5-1 and TRBJ2-3, the complete variable domain reads KAGVTQTPRYLIKTRGQQVTLSCSPISGHRSVSWYQQTPGQGLQFLFEYFSETQRNKGNFPGRFSGRQFSNSRSEMNVSTLELGDSALYLCASSLVASGKWDTQYFGPGTRLTVL.

The rearrangement uses TRBV12-3 or TRBV12-4 and TRBJ2-7; D is uncertain. The CDR3 runs to 11 residues. V gave up 6 bases and J gave up 6 bases, with 9 bases separating them. CDR3 in DNA: TGTGCCAGCAGCCAAAGCACCGAGCAGTACTTC. The encoded protein is CASSQSTEQYF.

The rearrangement joins TRBV29-1 to TRBJ2-1, with 9 nucleotides matching TRBD2. The length of the CDR3 is 16 residues. V shed 5 bases, J shed 0 bases, and the junction held 8 bases outside the gene matches. The germline CDR1 and CDR2 sequences are SQVTM and ANQGSEA. In nucleotides, the CDR3 is TGCAGCGTTCCGACTAGCGGATTAAGCTCCTACAATGAGCAGTTCTTC. It specifies CSVPTSGLSSYNEQFF.

This chain uses TRBV7-8 with TRBJ2-7; the match to TRBD2 covers 7 bases. V lost 5 bases to trimming and J lost 5 bases; unmatched junction nucleotides: 12. Germline V gives CDR1 SGHVS, CDR2 FQNEAQ. The CDR3 loop spans 15 amino acids. The CDR3 is CASSPSEAGENEQYF. CDR3 nucleotide sequence: TGTGCCAGCAGCCCCAGTGAGGCGGGAGAAAACGAGCAGTACTTC.

The chain links TRBV7-2 to TRBJ2-3; D gene uncertain. The CDR3 has 14 amino acids. CDR1 is SGHTA and CDR2 is FQGNSA in the germline V gene. Trimming removed 2 bases at V and 4 bases at J, with 10 bases between. CDR3 in DNA: TGTGCCAGCAGCTTAAACCCTCACGCAGATACGCAGTATTTT. It codes for CASSLNPHADTQYF.

This chain joins TRBV19 and TRBJ1-1; D not resolved. CDR1 is LNHDA and CDR2 is SQIVND in the germline V gene (reference sequence). This CDR3 is built from 19 residues. Trimming cost V 3 bases and J 3 bases, with 26 bases left between them. The CDR3 region has the DNA TGTGCCAGTAGTATTAAATTACTGTCGGGGTCCTGGAGGGACACTGAAGCTTTCTTT. Its protein product is CASSIKLLSGSWRDTEAFF.

The J gene is TRBJ2-2, the V gene TRBV2, with 8 bases aligning to TRBD2. V lost 8 bases, J lost 7 bases, and 18 bases stayed unmatched. The CDR3 sequence is 17 residues long. Germline V gene lookup returns CDR1 SNHLY and CDR2 FYNNEI. CDR3 in DNA: TGTGCCAGCCACCAACCGGGAGGGACGGTTGGAGGCGGGGAGCTGTTTTTT. Its protein is CASHQPGGTVGGGELFF.

The chain carries TRBV19 and TRBJ2-6, with D unresolved. The CDR3 sequence is 14 residues long. The ends were cut back, 6 bases at V and 1 base at J, with 7 bases in the middle. Germline values: CDR1 LNHDA, CDR2 SQIVND (reference sequence). CDR3 protein: CASSPMSGANVLTF. In nucleotides, the CDR3 is TGTGCCAGTAGCCCCATGTCTGGGGCCAACGTCCTGACTTTC.

The chain employs TRBV5-5 and TRBJ1-3; D perhaps matches TRBD1 (5 bases). This CDR3 is 15 amino acids long. Per germline, CDR1 SGHKS and CDR2 YYEKEE (reference sequence). V gave up 2 bases and J gave up 2 bases, with 11 bases separating them. The CDR3 region is CASSFTAGTGNTIYF. As DNA, the CDR3 is TGTGCCAGCAGCTTTACGGCAGGGACTGGAAACACCATATATTTT. Using reference TRBV5-5 and TRBJ1-3 for the parts outside the CDR3, the full variable domain is DAGVTQSPTHLIKTRGQQVTLRCSPISGHKSVSWYQQVLGQGPQFIFQYYEKEERGRGNFPDRFSARQFPNYSSELNVNALLLGDSALYLCASSFTAGTGNTIYFGEGSWLTVV.

The V call is TRBV3-1 (or the pseudogene TRBV3-2), the J call TRBJ2-4; D remains unclear. V lost 1 base and J 0 bases, leaving 7 bases between the germline ends. The V gene's germline CDR1 is LGHDT and CDR2 YNNKEL (reference sequence). The CDR3 length is 15 residues. CDR3 nucleotides: TGTGCCAGCAGCCAAGGCCAGTTAGCCAAAAACATTCAGTACTTC. This sequence encodes CASSQGQLAKNIQYF.

This chain uses TRBV18 with TRBJ1-1, with D perhaps matching TRBD1 (6 bases). Trimming pared 0 bases from V and 5 bases from J, leaving 13 bases between. The germline V gene encodes CDR1 KGHSH and CDR2 LQKENI. CDR3 length: 15 amino acids. CDR3 protein: CASSPPNLRGTEAFF. The CDR3 coding sequence is TGTGCCAGCTCACCACCGAATTTAAGGGGGACTGAAGCTTTCTTT. Full variable domain (rest looked up from reference TRBV18 and TRBJ1-1): NAGVMQNPRHLVRRRGQEARLRCSPMKGHSHVYWYRQLPEEGLKFMVYLQKENIIDESGMPKERFSAEFPKEGPSILRIQQVVRGDSAAYFCASSPPNLRGTEAFFGQGTRLTVV.

The chain uses TRBV4-1 and TRBJ2-3; D unresolved. Germline CDR1 MGHRA, CDR2 YSYEKL. Trimming removed 4 bases from V and 2 bases from J, with 10 bases in between. The CDR3 has 14 amino acids. DNA of the CDR3: TGCGCCAGCAGCCCAACGGTCTACACAGATACGCAGTATTTT. It translates to CASSPTVYTDTQYF.

The chain has TRBV28 and TRBJ1-3; D call uncertain. This CDR3 has 13 amino acids. Germline loops: CDR1 MDHEN, CDR2 SYDVKM. Trimming pared 3 bases from V and 4 bases from J, leaving 7 bases between. The CDR3 nucleotides are TGTGCCAGCAGTTTGAGCGGAGGAAACACCATATATTTT. Protein sequence: CASSLSGGNTIYF.

With respect to this clone: Other DNA sequences within the sample encode an identical CDR3. The rearrangement joins TRBV9 to TRBJ1-3, with D unresolved. Trimming stripped 0 bases from V and 0 bases from J, with 7 bases between. The CDR3 totals 15 residues. Germline CDR1 SGDLS, CDR2 YYNGEE. The CDR3 loop reads CASSVALNSGNTIYF. CDR3 in DNA: TGTGCCAGCAGCGTAGCCTTAAACTCTGGAAACACCATATATTTT.

This clone was detected only once. The chain couples TRBV7-2 to TRBJ2-1; the match to TRBD2 covers 12 bases. From germline, CDR1 is SGHTA and CDR2 FQGNSA. Losses at the gene ends were 6 bases for V and 0 bases for J; bases not matched to a gene: 0. There are 15 residues in the CDR3. This CDR3 is CASRTSGGSYNEQFF. CDR3 DNA: TGTGCCAGCAGGACTAGCGGGGGCTCCTACAATGAGCAGTTCTTC.

The chain couples TRBV11-2 to TRBJ2-1, with 7 bases lining up with TRBD1. Germline-derived CDR1 and CDR2 are SGHAT and FQNNGV. The CDR3 sequence is 14 residues long. With 1 base clipped from V and 7 bases from J, the junction kept 4 bases outside the gene matches. Here the CDR3 reads CASSLGNRGNEQFF. The CDR3 DNA reads TGTGCCAGCAGCTTAGGGAACAGGGGTAATGAGCAGTTCTTC.

The chain links TRBV27 to TRBJ1-2; tentative D call: TRBD1 (5 bases). Germline V gene data show CDR1 as MNHEY and CDR2 as SMNVEV (reference sequence). The CDR3 covers 15 residues. Trimming stripped 5 bases from V and 4 bases from J, with 17 bases between. The CDR3 bases are TGTGCCAGCAGTCCTGGGACGACCGAACTCTATGGCTACACCTTC. Translation gives CASSPGTTELYGYTF.

The V gene is TRBV12-3 or TRBV12-4, the J gene TRBJ2-5; 8 bases are shared with TRBD2. The CDR3 spans 13 residues. The V segment lost 6 bases and the J segment 4 bases; nucleotides outside the gene matches: 4. CDR3: CASSGGGRETQYF. CDR3 sequence (DNA): TGTGCCAGCAGCGGGGGGGGCAGAGAGACCCAGTACTTC.

The rearrangement uses TRBV28 and TRBJ2-4, with a possible D match to TRBD2 (5 bases). Trimming removed 7 bases from V and 12 bases from J, with 16 bases in between. The germline CDR1 and CDR2 sequences are MDHEN and SYDVKM. The CDR3 extends over 12 amino acids. The CDR3 nucleotides are TGTGCCAGCACCACCCCGGCTAGCCGTCAGTACTTC. Translating it yields CASTTPASRQYF.

The chain carries TRBV5-1 and TRBJ2-1; 8 bases map to TRBD2. This CDR3 is built from 14 residues. Trimming cost V 3 bases and J 7 bases; bases outside gene matches: 6. CDR1 SGHRS and CDR2 YFSETQ come from the germline V gene. The CDR3 spells CASSSPGRGNEQFF. CDR3 bases: TGCGCCAGCAGCTCGCCCGGGAGGGGAAATGAGCAGTTCTTC.

The chain employs TRBV6-5 and TRBJ1-1; possibly TRBD1 for D (6 bases). Deletions cut 8 bases from V and 6 bases from J, with 13 bases between. The CDR3 runs to 12 residues. Germline V gene sequence: CDR1 MNHEY, CDR2 SVGAGI. The CDR3 protein is CASGTGYPEAFF. The CDR3 coding sequence is TGTGCCAGCGGCACAGGGTACCCTGAAGCTTTCTTT.

The V and J genes are TRBV5-1 and TRBJ2-7; 12 nucleotides agree with TRBD2. Unmatched junction bases numbered 7, after V lost 3 bases and J lost 0 bases. This CDR3 has 17 residues. Germline values: CDR1 SGHRS, CDR2 YFSETQ. DNA of the CDR3: TGCGCCAGCAGCTCTCTAGCGGGAGGGCCCTCCTCCTACGAGCAGTACTTC. Its protein product is CASSSLAGGPSSYEQYF.

The sample holds one count of this clone. The chain couples TRBV30 to TRBJ1-4, with TRBD1 matching over 7 bases. CDR1 is GTSNPN and CDR2 is SVGIG in the germline V gene (reference sequence). V lost 3 bases, J lost 8 bases, and 9 bases stayed unmatched. The CDR3 has 14 amino acids. DNA for the CDR3: TGTGCCTGGAGGTGGCAGGGGGGCGGCGAAAAACTGTTTTTT. Protein product: CAWRWQGGGEKLFF. The full variable domain, completed using reference TRBV30 and TRBJ1-4, is SQTIHQWPATLVQPVGSPLSLECTVEGTSNPNLYWYRQAAGRGLQLLFYSVGIGQISSEVPQNLSASRPQDRQFILSSKKLLLSDSGFYLCAWRWQGGGEKLFFGSGTQLSVL.

The chain has TRBV2 and TRBJ2-3; the match to TRBD1 covers 11 bases. The trim removed 5 bases at V and 2 bases at J, leaving 3 bases unmatched. The CDR3 has 15 amino acids. Germline assignment: CDR1 SNHLY and CDR2 FYNNEI. The CDR3 sequence is CASSPDRGHTDTQYF. As DNA, the CDR3 is TGTGCCAGCAGTCCGGACAGGGGGCACACAGATACGCAGTATTTT.

This clone was observed a single time. The V and J genes are TRBV24-1 and TRBJ2-7; 7 positions match TRBD2. The CDR3 sequence is 16 residues long. Per the germline V gene, CDR1 is KGHDR and CDR2 is SFDVKD. V dropped 3 bases and J dropped 2; count of bases not matched to a gene: 9. CDR3 protein: CATSDGDYPPPYEQYF. CDR3 nucleotides: TGTGCCACCAGTGATGGGGACTACCCACCTCCCTACGAGCAGTACTTC.

The table lists this clone with a count of one. This chain joins TRBV5-5 and TRBJ1-3; D possibly corresponds to TRBD1 (5 bases). The CDR3 runs to 15 residues. V lost 6 bases to trimming and J lost 1 base, with 14 bases between them. Germline V gives CDR1 SGHKS, CDR2 YYEKEE (reference sequence). CDR3 protein: CASKWAGGSGNTIYF. The CDR3 nucleotides are TGTGCCAGCAAATGGGCGGGGGGGTCTGGAAACACCATATATTTT.